This T cell receptor (beta chain) was sequenced in a study of T-cell memory formation after mild COVID-19 (dated by TCRdb to the early 2020s). For the wider study: TCR sequence clusters from the two donors were found to be largely donor specific. The cohort comprised two young, previously healthy adult volunteers, one female and one male. Longitudinal TCRalpha and TCRbeta repertoire sequencing tracked T-cell clones expanding and contracting after mild COVID-19 in a couple of donors.

For this clonotype: There is no known antigen for this receptor. No much larger clone is present one base from it, and per-base qualities are unavailable.

The full study reports these points: SARS-CoV-2 specificity of the second-wave clones peaking on day 37 was not confirmed. The detection of some responding clones in pre-infection memory suggests that pre-existing cross-reactive memory T cells joined the SARS-CoV-2 response. Clones that contracted from day 15 to 85 showed balanced CD4/CD8 phenotypes, whereas a second wave of clones that expanded from day 15 to 37 leaned towards CD4+. Only a couple of mild cases were covered by the study, and larger cohorts that include severe cases with pre-infection samples were considered necessary. Contracting CD4+ clones were found mainly in CM and EM memory subsets, while CD8+ clones were enriched in EMRA.

Sequencing instrument: Illumina NovaSeq 6000. TCRalpha and TCRbeta cDNA libraries were built by 5'RACE with constant-segment primers, adding sample barcodes and unique molecular identifiers. RNA was extracted from every sample with Trizol reagent. Amplification of the libraries took two PCR steps, and the second step added a second sample barcode plus Illumina TruSeq adapters. Sequencing of the libraries was done on an Illumina NovaSeq, producing 2 x 150 bp paired-end reads. The authors' analysis ran thus. With migec v1.2.7, reads were demultiplexed and then collapsed into UMI-guided consensus sequences. Using mixcr v2.1.11, the UMI consensuses were aligned to TRA and TRB V and J templates and assembled into clonotypes. Expanded or contracted clonotypes were those called significant by both edgeR and NoisET, with noise models trained on biological replicates. For edgeR calls, the thresholds were a false discovery rate-adjusted p below 0.01 and a log2 fold-change of 1. PCA with hierarchical clustering of max-normalized trajectories of the 1000 most abundant clonotypes was used as exploratory dynamics analysis. Each responding clone was given a CD4 or CD8 phenotype based on the CD4+ and CD8+ repertoires, which had been sequenced separately. TCRdb itself trimmed the public reads at Q25 with fastp, ran MiXCR and retained productive beta chains. Identical CDR3 protein sequences are pooled into one entry, listed with their most common genes and DNA. The V and J calls, along with clone size, are taken from TCRdb and not from the paper's own processing. The sample table records hundreds of thousands of distinct CDR3 sequences; roughly 21% of these occur just once. Around 9.2% of the sample is in the top ten clones.

The CDR3 goes from the cysteine to the phenylalanine over 13 residues. Just the 39-base CDR3 DNA is kept, in frame starting at base 1. The germline ends are 7 bases apart after V is trimmed by 0 bases and J by 6 bases. The germline V gene encodes CDR1 KGHSH and CDR2 LQKENI. Ficoll-Paque density gradient centrifugation was used to isolate PBMCs. This receptor chain uses TRBV18 and TRBJ2-3; the D gene is unclear. This TCR was recovered from an adult woman who had mild COVID-19 (a few samples of this study predate the infection). The sample titles of this study are shuffled in the database, so cell type and time point are left out; the donor was told from shared clones. Sequencing used PBMCs or a T cell subset sorted from them (not recorded which). CDR3 reads: CASSPPTRDTQYF. The bases are TGTGCCAGCTCACCACCGACCCGGGATACGCAGTATTTT.